This T cell receptor (beta chain) emerged from a study of CD8 T cells in Susac syndrome. RNA amounts of roughly 0.45 to 1 ug underwent reverse transcription with random hexamers. Across 54 Vbeta and 13 Jbeta, immunoSEQ multiplex PCR amplified TCR beta CDR3. TCRdb called the immunoSEQ multiplex PCR reads again in MiXCR, with one record for every CDR3 protein. The data contain more than 130,000 distinct CDR3 sequences, around 94% of them singletons. Germline lookup yields CDR1 MRHNA and CDR2 SNTAGT. V dropped 2 bases and J dropped 4 bases, with 12 bases sitting between them. CDR3 length equals 15 residues.

The sequence derives from a human donor in good health. Sequencing was performed on CD8+ T cells from PBMCs. The chain has TRBV6-4 and TRBJ2-1, with a possible D match to TRBD2 (6 bases). CDR3 loop: CASSDDQGLYNEQFF. DNA for the CDR3: TGTGCCAGCAGTGACGACCAGGGACTTTACAATGAGCAGTTCTTC.